These 24 T cell receptor beta chains were all obtained from the same sample, sequenced in a study of cytomegalovirus exposure and HLA in healthy donors (dated 2017 in TCRdb). The method was the immunoSEQ multiplex PCR assay. A mixture of 60 forward primers for TCR Vbeta segments and 13 reverse primers for TCR Jbeta segments was used in the multiplex PCR. Held by TCRdb, this immuneACCESS table contains in-frame sequences only and omits some clones. Under half of the omission traces to an unresolved V gene where checked; the cause of the rest is unknown. A total of approximately 180,000 clones appear in this sample, just over 75% of them only once. Of the sample, 3.7% is held by the ten largest clones. Specimen: PBMCs. All receptors come from a woman aged 60-75 years in good health and CMV-seropositive.

This clone occurred a few times. The chain couples TRBV19 to TRBJ2-7; possibly TRBD2 for D (5 bases). The V gene lost 3 bases and the J gene lost 5 bases, with 14 bases spanning the gap. Germline CDR1 reads LNHDA; CDR2 reads SQIVND (reference sequence). The CDR3 covers 14 residues. CDR3 nucleotide sequence: TGTGCCAGTAGTATCAGAGGGAATGGAAACGAGCAGTACTTC. Its protein is CASSIRGNGNEQYF.

This clone has just one count. This chain links TRBV30 with TRBJ1-5; weak D call: TRBD1 (5 bases). The ends were cut back, 4 bases at V and 3 bases at J, with 10 bases in the middle. Germline V lookup: CDR1 GTSNPN, CDR2 SVGIG (reference sequence). CDR3 length: 13 amino acids. In DNA form, the CDR3 reads TGTGCCTGGACAGGGATGGTCAATCAGCCCCAGCATTTT. Its translation: CAWTGMVNQPQHF.

Only a few counts were recorded for this clone. The chain is built from TRBV9 and TRBJ1-4, with TRBD1 matching 7 bases. The CDR3 sequence is 15 residues long. From germline, CDR1 is SGDLS and CDR2 YYNGEE. The V gene end was trimmed by 0 bases and the J gene end by 7 bases; junction bases not matched to a gene: 6. The DNA of the CDR3 is TGTGCCAGCAGCGTAGGTACAGGGGTAGTTGAAAAACTGTTTTTT. Translated: CASSVGTGVVEKLFF. Based on the CDR3 plus reference TRBV9 and TRBJ1-4, the full variable domain is DSGVTQTPKHLITATGQRVTLRCSPRSGDLSVYWYQQSLDQGLQFLIQYYNGEERAKGNILERFSAQQFPDLHSELNLSSLELGDSALYFCASSVGTGVVEKLFFGSGTQLSVL.

The rearrangement joins TRBV9 to TRBJ2-7; 10 nucleotides align to TRBD1. J lost 0 bases, V lost 3 bases, and 3 bases had no gene match. Germline V CDR1 and CDR2: SGDLS, YYNGEE. This CDR3 has 15 amino acids. The CDR3 DNA sequence: TGTGCCAGCAGCGGCCGGGACAGGGGCTCCTACGAGCAGTACTTC. Protein sequence: CASSGRDRGSYEQYF.

The chain has TRBV19 and TRBJ1-3; 8 bases fit TRBD1. The CDR3 runs to 17 residues. Germline CDR1 and CDR2: LNHDA and SQIVND (reference sequence). V was pared by 4 bases and J by 1 base, with 9 bases of the junction left unmatched. The chain's CDR3 is CASSSRIQGASGNTIYF. Written as DNA, the CDR3 is TGTGCCAGTAGTAGCAGGATCCAGGGGGCGTCTGGAAACACCATATATTTT.

In DNA form, the CDR3 reads TGTGCCAGCGAGCAAGAAAACTATGGCTACACCTTC. Translated, it gives CASEQENYGYTF. This sequence joins TRBV6-1 and TRBJ1-2; no definite D call. Germline CDR1 and CDR2: MNHNS and SASEGT. The CDR3 contains 12 residues. V dropped 8 bases and J dropped 2 bases, with 9 bases sitting between them.

This clone came up a few times. The V gene is TRBV5-5, the J gene TRBJ2-3; possibly TRBD2 for D (6 bases). Germline lookup yields CDR1 SGHKS and CDR2 YYEKEE (reference sequence). With 7 bases removed from V and 4 bases from J, the gap between germline ends came to 19 bases. CDR3 size: 15 residues. CDR3 amino acids: CASSLRGEVADTQYF. CDR3 nucleotide sequence: TGTGCCAGCTCGTTGCGGGGAGAGGTGGCAGATACGCAGTATTTT. The variable domain in full, completed from reference TRBV5-5 and TRBJ2-3, reads DAGVTQSPTHLIKTRGQQVTLRCSPISGHKSVSWYQQVLGQGPQFIFQYYEKEERGRGNFPDRFSARQFPNYSSELNVNALLLGDSALYLCASSLRGEVADTQYFGPGTRLTVL.

The chain links TRBV28 to TRBJ2-6, with 10 bases lining up with TRBD1. This CDR3 comprises 18 residues. Germline assignment: CDR1 MDHEN and CDR2 SYDVKM. The V and J ends lost 6 bases and 0 bases, in that order; junction bases with no gene match: 8. CDR3 sequence: CASRSPGQGISGANVLTF. CDR3 DNA: TGTGCCAGCAGGAGCCCGGGACAGGGGATCTCTGGGGCCAACGTCCTGACTTTC.

This clone was counted between two and nine times. The rearrangement links TRBV25-1 to TRBJ1-2; D uncertain. Looked up from germline, CDR1 is MGHDK and CDR2 is SYGVNS. Trimming pared 7 bases from V and 4 bases from J, leaving 19 bases between. This CDR3 spans 15 amino acids. The CDR3 nucleotides are TGTGCCAGCAAGGCTGGACTTCTGGAACTCTATGGCTACACCTTC. Its protein product is CASKAGLLELYGYTF.

This chain connects TRBV30 to TRBJ2-5, with 8 bases fitting TRBD2. CDR1 and CDR2 from the germline V gene are GTSNPN and SVGIG (reference sequence). After removal of 8 bases from V and 5 bases from J, the junction contained 10 bases not matched to a gene. The CDR3 covers 13 residues. The CDR3 is CARGAGVAETQYF. The CDR3 nucleotides are TGTGCCAGAGGAGCGGGAGTAGCCGAGACCCAGTACTTC.

This chain uses TRBV28 with TRBJ2-2; TRBD1 might be the D (5 bases). CDR3 length: 14 amino acids. From germline, CDR1 is MDHEN and CDR2 SYDVKM. The ends were cut back, 7 bases at V and 7 bases at J, with 16 bases in the middle. In nucleotides, the CDR3 is TGTGCCAGCATTTTCGCTGACAGACGCGGGGAGCTGTTTTTT. Amino acid sequence: CASIFADRRGELFF.

V and J are TRBV5-4 and TRBJ2-2, with D perhaps matching TRBD1 (6 bases). Trimming shortened V by 4 bases and J by 4 bases, and 14 bases separated the two germline ends. The length of the CDR3 is 15 residues. Per germline, CDR1 SGHNT and CDR2 YYREEE (reference sequence). The CDR3 sequence is CASSPDSSVTGELFF. The CDR3 nucleotides read TGTGCCAGCAGCCCGGACAGTTCCGTCACCGGGGAGCTGTTTTTT.

J is TRBJ2-1 and V is TRBV27, with 13 bases aligning to TRBD2. CDR1 and CDR2 from the germline V gene are MNHEY and SMNVEV (reference sequence). V was clipped by 8 bases and J by 0 bases; unmatched bases: 10. CDR3 length: 18 residues. In nucleotides, the CDR3 is TGTGCCAGCGGTCGGACTAGCGGGAGTTTTAGCTCCTACAATGAGCAGTTCTTC. This translates into CASGRTSGSFSSYNEQFF.

In nucleotides, the CDR3 is TGTGCCAGCTTGGACTGGGCGAGGGAGACCCAGTACTTC. Amino acids: CASLDWARETQYF. The gene calls are TRBV2 and TRBJ2-5; D possibly corresponds to TRBD2 (5 bases). Trimming removed 8 bases at V and 5 bases at J, with 15 bases between. Per germline, CDR1 SNHLY and CDR2 FYNNEI. The CDR3 spans 13 residues.

The rearrangement uses TRBV4-3 and TRBJ2-3, with D perhaps matching TRBD1 (6 bases). The CDR3 is made up of 17 amino acids. With 0 bases removed from V and 2 bases from J, the gap between germline ends came to 15 bases. Germline CDR1 LGHNA, CDR2 YSLEER. CDR3 sequence: CASSQDRPGQLTDTQYF. CDR3 bases: TGCGCCAGCAGCCAAGATCGACCGGGACAACTCACAGATACGCAGTATTTT.

This clone was recorded only once. V usage is TRBV7-8 and J usage is TRBJ1-2; 8 bases align to TRBD1. The CDR3 loop spans 14 amino acids. Trimming at V came to 6 bases and at J to 7 bases, leaving 10 bases not matched to a gene. Germline-derived CDR1 and CDR2 are SGHVS and FQNEAQ. The DNA for the CDR3 is TGTGCCAGCAGTATACAGGGGGGGGATCGTGGCTACACCTTC. It encodes CASSIQGGDRGYTF. Combining the CDR3 with reference TRBV7-8 and TRBJ1-2 gives the whole variable domain GAGVSQSPRYKVAKRGQDVALRCDPISGHVSLFWYQQALGQGPEFLTYFQNEAQLDKSGLPSDRFFAERPEGSVSTLKIQRTQQEDSAVYLCASSIQGGDRGYTFGSGTRLTVV.

The J gene is TRBJ2-1, the V gene TRBV19; D possibly corresponds to TRBD2 (6 bases). The CDR3 extends over 12 amino acids. Germline V gives CDR1 LNHDA, CDR2 SQIVND (reference sequence). V lost 3 bases and J 10 bases, leaving 10 bases between the germline ends. The CDR3 DNA is TGTGCCAGTAGTATGTTCGGGAGCGAGCAGTTCTTC. Encoded protein: CASSMFGSEQFF.

V is TRBV13 and J is TRBJ2-7, with a possible D match to TRBD2 (5 bases). V lost 5 bases to trimming and J lost 1 base, with 15 bases between them. The CDR3 length is 15 residues. Germline assignment: CDR1 PRHDT and CDR2 FYEKMQ (reference sequence). This CDR3 is CASSLGRTPSYEQYF. CDR3 DNA: TGTGCCAGCAGCCTTGGGAGAACCCCATCCTACGAGCAGTACTTC.

This chain links TRBV29-1 with TRBJ2-5; 10 positions agree with TRBD1. CDR3 size: 15 residues. Trimming cost V 3 bases and J 3 bases; bases outside gene matches: 7. In germline, CDR1 is SQVTM, CDR2 ANQGSEA. CDR3 nucleotides: TGCAGCGTTGAGAGACAGGGGGCTAGGAAAGAGACCCAGTACTTC. Protein sequence: CSVERQGARKETQYF. The full variable domain, with the rest looked up from reference TRBV29-1 and TRBJ2-5, is SAVISQKPSRDICQRGTSLTIQCQVDSQVTMMFWYRQQPGQSLTLIATANQGSEATYESGFVIDKFPISRPNLTFSTLTVSNMSPEDSSIYLCSVERQGARKETQYFGPGTRLLVL.

V and J are TRBV19 and TRBJ1-4; D gene uncertain. Trimming left V 6 bases short and J 5 bases short, with 10 bases between. The CDR3 is 13 residues long. In germline, CDR1 is LNHDA, CDR2 SQIVND (reference sequence). CDR3 nucleotide sequence: TGTGCCAGTAGCGGAACTACAAATGAAAAACTGTTTTTT. Its translation: CASSGTTNEKLFF.

The sample holds a few counts of this clone. The chain couples TRBV4-3 to TRBJ2-7, with 10 bases matching TRBD2. The CDR3 length is 16 residues. Unmatched junction bases numbered 3, after V lost 1 base and J lost 0 bases. The germline V gene has CDR1 LGHNA and CDR2 YSLEER. The chain's CDR3 is CASSQVWTSGSYEQYF. The CDR3 nucleotides are TGCGCCAGCAGCCAAGTGTGGACTAGCGGCTCCTACGAGCAGTACTTC.

This chain connects TRBV4-1 to TRBJ1-2, with TRBD1 as a possible D gene (6 bases). This CDR3 comprises 16 residues. From germline, CDR1 is MGHRA and CDR2 YSYEKL. Between the trimmed V and J ends, which lost 3 bases and 0 bases, there was a span of 14 bases. In DNA, the CDR3 is TGCGCCAGCAGCCAGTCTTTCGAGGGGGCTAACTATGGCTACACCTTC. It codes for CASSQSFEGANYGYTF.

The CDR3, as DNA: TGTGCCAGCAGCCCCAGGACAGGGGGCTGGACCGGGGAGCTGTTTTTT. Its protein product is CASSPRTGGWTGELFF. The chain has TRBV5-6 and TRBJ2-2; 11 bases align to TRBD1. The CDR3 totals 16 residues. Germline V CDR1 and CDR2: SGHDT, YYEEEE. Unmatched junction bases numbered 7, after V lost 4 bases and J lost 5 bases.

V gene TRBV18 combines with J gene TRBJ2-1; D might be TRBD2 (5 bases). The CDR3 sequence is 14 residues long. V was shortened by 6 bases and J by 6 bases, with 15 bases between the two germline ends. The germline gives CDR1 KGHSH, CDR2 LQKENI. The CDR3 sequence is CASSPIGVGNEQFF. The CDR3 nucleotides are TGTGCCAGCTCGCCCATCGGGGTTGGCAATGAGCAGTTCTTC.